This T cell receptor (beta chain) was observed in a study of sequential checkpoint blockade in melanoma. Study overall: First-line arms were nivolumab then ipilimumab, or the reverse, randomized 1:1. After both sequences, patients received maintenance nivolumab.

Documented treatment: randomized to nivolumab then ipilimumab (arm A) or the reverse (arm B). DNA-damaging chemotherapy had not been given to any patient beforehand. PBMC sorting kept live CD3+CD8+ cells without CD19 or CD56. Assay: immunoSEQ multiplex PCR; the TCRdb copy retains only in-frame clones and omits some. The sample yields 13,000 or so clones, around 72% seen once. The sequenced sample was CD8+ T cells sorted from blood (inferred from file names), obtained from a patient given nivolumab and ipilimumab in sequence. This receptor was obtained from a human donor with melanoma.

CDR3 protein: CASSINGNTEAFF. The DNA for the CDR3 is TGTGCCAGTAGTATAAACGGGAACACTGAAGCTTTCTTT. This chain joins TRBV19 and TRBJ1-1, with D hard to call. The V gene's germline CDR1 is LNHDA and CDR2 SQIVND (reference sequence). Deletions cut 2 bases from V and 1 base from J, with 5 bases between. There are 13 residues in the CDR3. Variable domain in full (rest from reference TRBV19 and TRBJ1-1): DGGITQSPKYLFRKEGQNVTLSCEQNLNHDAMYWYRQDPGQGLRLIYYSQIVNDFQKGDIAEGYSVSREKKESFPLTVTSAQKNPTAFYLCASSINGNTEAFFGQGTRLTVV.